The entry below gives a single TCR beta chain sequence along with its context. This sample is part of a study of blood T cell repertoires in COVID-19. Study-wide context: Samples came from the United States, Italy and Spain, spanning acute and convalescent COVID-19. PBMCs, B-cell-depleted T cells, or T cells provided the cDNA or gDNA that made up the material.

V lost 3 bases to trimming and J lost 0 bases, with 17 bases between them. CDR3 size: 18 residues. Germline values: CDR1 KGHSH, CDR2 LQKENI. Per the authors' pipeline: From reference gene primer amplification, estimates of nucleated cell counts were derived. Sequenced by immunoSEQ multiplex PCR; TCRdb stores in-frame clones only, minus some. V and J calls and clone size are as listed in that table; D and trimming were resolved from the DNA. The sample gives around 330,000 clones, around 87% of which show up once; roughly 4% is in the top ten. The TCR sequence derives from a woman in her forties or fifties with active or convalescent COVID-19. The chain uses TRBV18 and TRBJ2-2; D uncertain. What was sequenced was peripheral blood. The CDR3 loop reads CASSPSLLADTNTGELFF. CDR3 DNA sequence: TGTGCCAGCTCACCGTCGTTGTTGGCAGATACGAACACCGGGGAGCTGTTTTTT.